The 2 T cell receptor beta chains given below trace back to one sample, sequenced in a study of shared clonotypes between healthy human individuals. TCRdb's table, derived via immunoSEQ multiplex PCR, lists solely in-frame clones and lacks some. The data contain around 720,000 clones, more than 70% of them singletons. The sample comprised memory CD4+ T cells sorted from blood. Noted subset: CD45RA-negative fraction. The receptors stem from a woman under 40 in good health.

This clone was counted between two and nine times. Other DNA sequences of this sample code for an identical CDR3. V is TRBV5-1 and J is TRBJ1-3; D is undetermined. Trimming pared 4 bases from V and 4 bases from J, leaving 9 bases between. Germline V gives CDR1 SGHRS, CDR2 YFSETQ. The CDR3 has 13 residues. The CDR3 DNA follows: TGCGCCAGCAGCACAGACTTGGGAAACACCATATATTTT. Translating it yields CASSTDLGNTIYF.

This clone came up many times. The V gene is TRBV7-2, the J gene TRBJ1-2, with D hard to call. Trimming left V 5 bases short and J 8 bases short, with 18 bases between. This CDR3 has 14 amino acids. The V gene's germline CDR1 is SGHTA and CDR2 FQGNSA. The CDR3 DNA reads as TGTGCCAGCAGCACCACTTCCTTCCTCTGGGGCTACACCTTC. This translates into CASSTTSFLWGYTF.